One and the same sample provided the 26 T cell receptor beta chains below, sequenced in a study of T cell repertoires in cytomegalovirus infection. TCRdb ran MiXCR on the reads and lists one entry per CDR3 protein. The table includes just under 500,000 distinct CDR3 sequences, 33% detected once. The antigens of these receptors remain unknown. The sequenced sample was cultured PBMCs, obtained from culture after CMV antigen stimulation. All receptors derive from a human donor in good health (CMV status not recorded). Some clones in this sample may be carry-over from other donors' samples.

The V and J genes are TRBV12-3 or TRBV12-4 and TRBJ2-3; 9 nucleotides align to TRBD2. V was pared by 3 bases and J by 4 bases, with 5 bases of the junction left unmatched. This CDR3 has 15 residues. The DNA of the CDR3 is TGTGCCAGCAGTTTCCGCGGGAGGGCCTCAGATACGCAGTATTTT. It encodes CASSFRGRASDTQYF.

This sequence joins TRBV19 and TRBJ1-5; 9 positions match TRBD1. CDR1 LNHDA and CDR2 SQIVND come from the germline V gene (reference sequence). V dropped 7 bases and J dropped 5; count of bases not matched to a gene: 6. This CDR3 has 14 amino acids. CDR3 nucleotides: TGTGCCAGTACCGGACAGGGGTTACATCAGCCCCAGCATTTT. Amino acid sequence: CASTGQGLHQPQHF.

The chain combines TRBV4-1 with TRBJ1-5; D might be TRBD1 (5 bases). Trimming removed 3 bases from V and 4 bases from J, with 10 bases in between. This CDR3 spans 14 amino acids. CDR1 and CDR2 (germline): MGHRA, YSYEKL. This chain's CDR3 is CASSQGRVNQPQHF. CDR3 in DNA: TGCGCCAGCAGCCAGGGACGGGTTAATCAGCCCCAGCATTTT.

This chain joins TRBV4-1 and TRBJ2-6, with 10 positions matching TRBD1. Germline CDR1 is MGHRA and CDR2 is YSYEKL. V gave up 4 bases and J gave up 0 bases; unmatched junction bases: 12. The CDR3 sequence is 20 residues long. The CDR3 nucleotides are TGCGCCAGCAGCCTTTGGGCCGGGACAGGGGATGTCTCTGGGGCCAACGTCCTGACTTTC. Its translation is CASSLWAGTGDVSGANVLTF.

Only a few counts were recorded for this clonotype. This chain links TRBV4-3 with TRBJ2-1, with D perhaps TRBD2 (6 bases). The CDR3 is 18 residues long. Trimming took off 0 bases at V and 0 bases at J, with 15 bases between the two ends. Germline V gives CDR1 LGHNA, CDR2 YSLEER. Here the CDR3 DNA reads TGCGCCAGCAGCCAAGATTTGGGCGGGACCGGCTCCTACAATGAGCAGTTCTTC. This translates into CASSQDLGGTGSYNEQFF.

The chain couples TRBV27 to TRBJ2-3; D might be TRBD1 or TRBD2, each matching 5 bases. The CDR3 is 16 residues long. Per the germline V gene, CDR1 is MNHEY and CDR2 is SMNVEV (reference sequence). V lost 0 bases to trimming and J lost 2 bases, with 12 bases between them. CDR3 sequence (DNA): TGTGCCAGCAGTTTATCACGGGACGTATTCACAGATACGCAGTATTTT. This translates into CASSLSRDVFTDTQYF.

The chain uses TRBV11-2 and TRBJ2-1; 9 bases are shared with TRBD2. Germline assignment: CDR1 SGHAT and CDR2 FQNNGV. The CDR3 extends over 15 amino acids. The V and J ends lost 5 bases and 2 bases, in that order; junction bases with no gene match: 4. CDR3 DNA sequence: TGTGCCAGCAGCCGCAGGACTAGCGCCTACAATGAGCAGTTCTTC. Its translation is CASSRRTSAYNEQFF.

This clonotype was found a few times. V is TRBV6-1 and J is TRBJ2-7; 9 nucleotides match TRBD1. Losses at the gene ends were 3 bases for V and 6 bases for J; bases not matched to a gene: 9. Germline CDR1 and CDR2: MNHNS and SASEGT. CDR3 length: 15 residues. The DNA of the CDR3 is TGTGCCAGCAGTGAGTTCTCGGGACAGGGCGGCGAGCAGTACTTC. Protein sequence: CASSEFSGQGGEQYF.

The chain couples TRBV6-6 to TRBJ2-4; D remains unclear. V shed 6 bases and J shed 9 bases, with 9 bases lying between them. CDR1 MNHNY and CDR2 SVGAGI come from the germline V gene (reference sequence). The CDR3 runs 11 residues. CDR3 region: CASRVDGIQYF. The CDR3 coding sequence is TGTGCCAGCAGAGTGGATGGCATTCAGTACTTC.

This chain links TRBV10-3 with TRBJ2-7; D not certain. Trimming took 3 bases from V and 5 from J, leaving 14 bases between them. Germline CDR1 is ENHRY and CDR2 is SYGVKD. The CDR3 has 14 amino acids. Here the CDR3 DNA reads TGTGCCATCAGTGATTGGATTAGTGGCCACGAGCAGTACTTC. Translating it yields CAISDWISGHEQYF.

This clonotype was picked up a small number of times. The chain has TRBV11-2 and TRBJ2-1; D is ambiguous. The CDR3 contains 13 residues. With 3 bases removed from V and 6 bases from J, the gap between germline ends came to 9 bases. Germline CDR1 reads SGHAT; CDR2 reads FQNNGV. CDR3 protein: CASSLTPVNEQFF. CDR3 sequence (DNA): TGTGCCAGCAGCTTGACTCCAGTCAATGAGCAGTTCTTC. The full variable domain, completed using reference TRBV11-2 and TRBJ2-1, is EAGVAQSPRYKIIEKRQSVAFWCNPISGHATLYWYQQILGQGPKLLIQFQNNGVVDDSQLPKDRFSAERLKGVDSTLKIQPAKLEDSAVYLCASSLTPVNEQFFGPGTRLTVL.

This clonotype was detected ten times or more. CDR3 nucleotide sequence: TGTGCCAGCAGCCAAGGGGCTAGCGGGATTGCCGGGGAGCTGTTTTTT. This sequence encodes CASSQGASGIAGELFF. The chain has TRBV7-6 and TRBJ2-2, with 9 bases identical to TRBD2. The CDR3 sequence is 16 residues long. Unmatched junction bases numbered 10, after V lost 5 bases and J lost 6 bases. CDR1 and CDR2 from the germline V gene are SGHVS and FNYEAQ.

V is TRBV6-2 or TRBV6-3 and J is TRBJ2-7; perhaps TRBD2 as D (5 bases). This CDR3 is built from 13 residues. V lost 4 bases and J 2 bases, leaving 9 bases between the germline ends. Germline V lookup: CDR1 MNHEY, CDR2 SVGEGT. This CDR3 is CASSFSGAYEQYF. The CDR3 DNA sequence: TGTGCCAGCAGTTTTTCCGGGGCCTACGAGCAGTACTTC.

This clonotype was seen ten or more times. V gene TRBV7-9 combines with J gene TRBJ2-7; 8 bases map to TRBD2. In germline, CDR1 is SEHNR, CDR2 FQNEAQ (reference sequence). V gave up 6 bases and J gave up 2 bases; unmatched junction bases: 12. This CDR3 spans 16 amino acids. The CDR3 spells CASSHTSGTSTYEQYF. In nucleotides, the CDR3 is TGTGCCAGCAGTCATACTAGCGGAACCTCCACCTACGAGCAGTACTTC.

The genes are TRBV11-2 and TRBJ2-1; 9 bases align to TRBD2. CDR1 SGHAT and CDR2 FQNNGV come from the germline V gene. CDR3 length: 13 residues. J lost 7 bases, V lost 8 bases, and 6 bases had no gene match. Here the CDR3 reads CASLVSGSNEQFF. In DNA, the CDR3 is TGTGCCAGCCTAGTTAGCGGGAGTAATGAGCAGTTCTTC.

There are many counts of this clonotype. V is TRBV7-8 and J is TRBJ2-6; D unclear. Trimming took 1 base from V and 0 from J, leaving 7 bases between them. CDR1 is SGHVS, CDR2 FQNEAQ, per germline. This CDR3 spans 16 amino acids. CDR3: CASSLGLGSGANVLTF. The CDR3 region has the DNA TGTGCCAGCAGCTTAGGGTTGGGCTCTGGGGCCAACGTCCTGACTTTC.

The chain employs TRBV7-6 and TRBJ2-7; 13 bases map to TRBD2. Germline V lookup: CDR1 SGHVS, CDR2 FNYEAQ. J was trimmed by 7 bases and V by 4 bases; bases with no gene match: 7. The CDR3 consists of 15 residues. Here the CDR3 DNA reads TGTGCCAGCAGCTCGGGACTAGCGGGATCAGGGGAGCAGTACTTC. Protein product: CASSSGLAGSGEQYF.

DNA of the CDR3: TGTGCCAGCAGCGACACGACAGGACCCTATGGCTACACCTTC. Translating it yields CASSDTTGPYGYTF. The chain uses TRBV5-6 and TRBJ1-2; a weak D match, TRBD1 (6 bases). With 4 bases removed from V and 4 bases from J, the gap between germline ends came to 14 bases. The CDR3 runs 14 residues. Germline loops: CDR1 SGHDT, CDR2 YYEEEE. Drawing the rest from reference TRBV5-6 and TRBJ1-2, the complete variable domain is DAGVTQSPTHLIKTRGQQVTLRCSPKSGHDTVSWYQQALGQGPQFIFQYYEEEERQRGNFPDRFSGHQFPNYSSELNVNALLLGDSALYLCASSDTTGPYGYTFGSGTRLTVV.

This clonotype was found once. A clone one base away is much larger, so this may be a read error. The CDR3 nucleotides read TGTGCCAGCAGCTTAGAGCCAGCGGGAGGGAGCTACGAGCAGTACTTC. It specifies CASSLEPAGGSYEQYF. The rearrangement uses TRBV7-2 and TRBJ2-7; 10 bases agree with TRBD2. CDR3 length equals 16 residues. The V and J ends lost 1 base and 3 bases, in that order; junction bases with no gene match: 6. Germline-derived CDR1 and CDR2 are SGHTA and FQGNSA.

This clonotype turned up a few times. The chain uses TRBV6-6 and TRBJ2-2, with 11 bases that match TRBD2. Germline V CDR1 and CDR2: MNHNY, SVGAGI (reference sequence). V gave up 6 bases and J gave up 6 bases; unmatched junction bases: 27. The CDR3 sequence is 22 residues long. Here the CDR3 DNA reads TGTGCCAGCAGCCCCCCCTGGGGCAGGGTGGTAGCGGGAGGGCGAAGGGCCGGGGAGCTGTTTTTT. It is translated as CASSPPWGRVVAGGRRAGELFF.

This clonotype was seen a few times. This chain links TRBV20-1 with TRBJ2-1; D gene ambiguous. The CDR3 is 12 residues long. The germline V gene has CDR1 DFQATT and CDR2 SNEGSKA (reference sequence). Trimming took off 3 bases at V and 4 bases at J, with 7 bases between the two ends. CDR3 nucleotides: TGCAGTGCTAGGGGTCTTTACAATGAGCAGTTCTTC. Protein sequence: CSARGLYNEQFF.

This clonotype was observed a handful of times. The CDR3 loop reads CASSVGAFNEQFF. DNA of the CDR3: TGTGCCAGCAGCGTAGGGGCCTTCAATGAGCAGTTCTTC. This chain joins TRBV9 and TRBJ2-1; D is unclear. Trimming left V 0 bases short and J 6 bases short, with 7 bases between. Germline V gene lookup returns CDR1 SGDLS and CDR2 YYNGEE. CDR3 length: 13 residues.

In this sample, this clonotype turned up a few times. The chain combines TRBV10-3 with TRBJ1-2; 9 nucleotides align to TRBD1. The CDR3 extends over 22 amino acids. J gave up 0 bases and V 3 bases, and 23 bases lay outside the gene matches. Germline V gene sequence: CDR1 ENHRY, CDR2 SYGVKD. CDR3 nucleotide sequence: TGTGCCATCAGTGATCTGGGATCCGTCCAAACCGGGACAGGGTTAGCTAACTATGGCTACACCTTC. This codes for CAISDLGSVQTGTGLANYGYTF.

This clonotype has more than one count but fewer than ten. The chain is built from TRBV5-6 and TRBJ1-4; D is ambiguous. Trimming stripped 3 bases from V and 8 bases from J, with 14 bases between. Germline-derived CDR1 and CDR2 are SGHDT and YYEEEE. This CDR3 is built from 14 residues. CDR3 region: CASSWGVGEEKLFF. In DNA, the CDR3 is TGTGCCAGCAGCTGGGGAGTGGGAGAAGAAAAACTGTTTTTT. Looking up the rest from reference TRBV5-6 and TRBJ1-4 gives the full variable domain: DAGVTQSPTHLIKTRGQQVTLRCSPKSGHDTVSWYQQALGQGPQFIFQYYEEEERQRGNFPDRFSGHQFPNYSSELNVNALLLGDSALYLCASSWGVGEEKLFFGSGTQLSVL.

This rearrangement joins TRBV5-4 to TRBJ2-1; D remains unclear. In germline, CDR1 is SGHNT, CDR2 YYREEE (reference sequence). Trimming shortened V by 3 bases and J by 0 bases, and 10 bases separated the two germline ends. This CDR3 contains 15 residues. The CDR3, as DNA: TGTGCCAGCAGCTCGCCTAGGGACTCCTACAATGAGCAGTTCTTC. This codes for CASSSPRDSYNEQFF.

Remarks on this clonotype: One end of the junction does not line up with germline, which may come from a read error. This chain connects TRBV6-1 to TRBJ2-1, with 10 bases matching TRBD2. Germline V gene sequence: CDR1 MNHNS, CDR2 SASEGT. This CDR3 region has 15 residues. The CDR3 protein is CASSPTSGFRNGQFF. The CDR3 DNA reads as TGTGCCAGCAGCCCGACTAGCGGGTTTAGGAATGGGCAGTTCTTC.